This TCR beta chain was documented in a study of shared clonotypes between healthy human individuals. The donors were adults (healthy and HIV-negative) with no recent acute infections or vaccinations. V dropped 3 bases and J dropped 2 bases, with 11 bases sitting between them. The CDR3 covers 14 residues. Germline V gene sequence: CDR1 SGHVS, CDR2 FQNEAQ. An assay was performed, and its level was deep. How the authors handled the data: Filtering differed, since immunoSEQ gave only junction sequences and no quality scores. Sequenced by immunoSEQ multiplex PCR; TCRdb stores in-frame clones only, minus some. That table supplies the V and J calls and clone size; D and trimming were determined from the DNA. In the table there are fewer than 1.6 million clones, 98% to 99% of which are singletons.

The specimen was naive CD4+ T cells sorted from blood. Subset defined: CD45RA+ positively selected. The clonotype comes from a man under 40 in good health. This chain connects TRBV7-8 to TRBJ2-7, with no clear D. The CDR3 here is CASSFLAQPYEQYF. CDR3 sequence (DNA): TGTGCCAGCAGCTTCTTGGCGCAGCCCTACGAGCAGTACTTC.